These T cell receptor beta chains were read from a single sample in a study of blood T cell repertoires in COVID-19. Produced via immunoSEQ multiplex PCR; TCRdb's table is partial and in-frame only. This sample has 65,000 to 70,000 clones; around 83% occur once, and the top ten carry 3.5% to 4.5%. The sample consisted of peripheral blood. Receptors were obtained from a man between 50 and 59 years old with acute or convalescent COVID-19. The CDR3 runs from the conserved cysteine through the conserved F or W. The order of the fields is D gene, J gene, clone size, V gene, CDR3 DNA, CDR3 protein. D genes are given only for firm matches. Size values are once, few and many counts, or a class for expanded clones, and some rows have none.

d_gene: -; j_gene: TRBJ2-1; abundance: few; v_gene: TRBV7-9; CDR3nt: TGTGCCAGCAGCCTTGTCCCGGGACTCATGAATGAGCAGTTCTTC; CDR3aa: CASSLVPGLMNEQFF
d_gene: -; j_gene: TRBJ2-1; abundance: once; v_gene: TRBV28; CDR3nt: TGTGCCAGCAGCGCAGGGTTTAGGACCAATGAGCAGTTCTTC; CDR3aa: CASSAGFRTNEQFF
d_gene: -; j_gene: TRBJ2-2; abundance: once; v_gene: TRBV29-1; CDR3nt: TGCAGCGTTGAAAAAGAGGGGAGGACAAACACCGGGGAGCTGTTTTTT; CDR3aa: CSVEKEGRTNTGELFF
d_gene: -; j_gene: TRBJ1-4; abundance: -; v_gene: TRBV12-3/TRBV12-4; CDR3nt: TGTGCCAGCAGGTCAGGGGTCGAAAAACTGTTTTTT; CDR3aa: CASRSGVEKLFF
d_gene: TRBD1; j_gene: TRBJ1-2; abundance: -; v_gene: TRBV3-1/TRBV3-2; CDR3nt: TGTGCCAGCAGCCACCCGGGACAGCTCCCTCGGGGCTACACCTTC; CDR3aa: CASSHPGQLPRGYTF
d_gene: TRBD1; j_gene: TRBJ1-4; abundance: once; v_gene: TRBV5-1; CDR3nt: TGCGCCAGCAGCAACGGGACAGGGGGGAATGAAAAACTGTTTTTT; CDR3aa: CASSNGTGGNEKLFF
d_gene: -; j_gene: TRBJ2-1; abundance: -; v_gene: TRBV2; CDR3nt: TGTGCCAGCAGGGCATTGAACAATGAGCAGTTCTTC; CDR3aa: CASRALNNEQFF
d_gene: -; j_gene: TRBJ2-1; abundance: -; v_gene: TRBV30; CDR3nt: TGTGCCCTGGAGCCCCCCCCACTAGCAGGTGAGCAGTTCTTC; CDR3aa: CALEPPPLAGEQFF
d_gene: -; j_gene: TRBJ2-2; abundance: -; v_gene: TRBV11-2; CDR3nt: TGTGCCAGCAGCTTAGATCCGTGGGGCGCGAACGGGGAGCTGTTTTTT; CDR3aa: CASSLDPWGANGELFF
d_gene: TRBD2; j_gene: TRBJ2-4; abundance: -; v_gene: TRBV6-1; CDR3nt: TGTGCCAGCAGTGGACTAGCGGGAGGAAATATACATGTCAAAAACATTCAGTACTTC; CDR3aa: CASSGLAGGNIHVKNIQYF
d_gene: TRBD1; j_gene: TRBJ1-4; abundance: -; v_gene: TRBV2; CDR3nt: TGTGCCAGCCACACGATGGGGGACAGGGGAAAACTGTTTTTT; CDR3aa: CASHTMGDRGKLFF
d_gene: -; j_gene: TRBJ1-1; abundance: -; v_gene: TRBV6-2/TRBV6-3; CDR3nt: TGTGCCAGCAGTTACTTGGGGACTACTGAAGCTTTCTTT; CDR3aa: CASSYLGTTEAFF
d_gene: -; j_gene: TRBJ1-3; abundance: -; v_gene: TRBV24-1; CDR3nt: TGTGCCCCAACTGGGAGCCACGCTGGAAACACCATATATTTT; CDR3aa: CAPTGSHAGNTIYF
d_gene: TRBD1; j_gene: TRBJ2-7; abundance: -; v_gene: TRBV3-1/TRBV3-2; CDR3nt: TGTGCCAGCAGCCAAGTCCAGGGGGCGTCCGAGCAGTACTTC; CDR3aa: CASSQVQGASEQYF
d_gene: -; j_gene: TRBJ2-5; abundance: -; v_gene: TRBV24-1; CDR3nt: TGTGCCACCAGTGATTCGTGGCAGGGGATCCAAGAGACCCAGTACTTC; CDR3aa: CATSDSWQGIQETQYF
d_gene: -; j_gene: TRBJ1-6; abundance: once; v_gene: TRBV7-3; CDR3nt: TGTGCCAGCAGCTTAACAGGGGGAGGGTCACCCCTCCACTTT; CDR3aa: CASSLTGGGSPLHF
d_gene: -; j_gene: TRBJ1-2; abundance: -; v_gene: TRBV7-8; CDR3nt: TGTGCCAGCAGCCCGACAGGTTCCTATGGCTACACCTTC; CDR3aa: CASSPTGSYGYTF
d_gene: TRBD1; j_gene: TRBJ2-4; abundance: medium-sized; v_gene: TRBV11-3; CDR3nt: TGTGCCAGCAGCTTCCTGGACAGGGACATTCAGTACTTC; CDR3aa: CASSFLDRDIQYF
d_gene: -; j_gene: TRBJ2-7; abundance: -; v_gene: TRBV29-1; CDR3nt: TGCAGCGTAACAAACAGCTACGAGCAGTACTTC; CDR3aa: CSVTNSYEQYF
d_gene: -; j_gene: TRBJ2-1; abundance: once; v_gene: TRBV7-6; CDR3nt: TGTGCCAGCAGCTCTAGTGCGGTTGGTTCGTACAATGAGCAGTTCTTC; CDR3aa: CASSSSAVGSYNEQFF
d_gene: -; j_gene: TRBJ2-6; abundance: -; v_gene: TRBV28; CDR3nt: TGTGCCAGCAAACTCTCTGGGGCCAACGTCCTGACTTTC; CDR3aa: CASKLSGANVLTF
d_gene: TRBD2; j_gene: TRBJ2-3; abundance: -; v_gene: TRBV27; CDR3nt: TGTGCCAGCGGCCCGGGGGGGCTGAATACGCAGTATTTT; CDR3aa: CASGPGGLNTQYF
d_gene: TRBD1; j_gene: TRBJ1-5; abundance: -; v_gene: TRBV2; CDR3nt: TGTGCCAGCAGCCTCCAGGGGGCCTCAAATCAGCCCCAGCATTTT; CDR3aa: CASSLQGASNQPQHF
d_gene: -; j_gene: TRBJ2-1; abundance: -; v_gene: TRBV9; CDR3nt: TGTGCCAGCAGCGTAGAAGGCCGGGTGTGGAATGAGCAGTTCTTC; CDR3aa: CASSVEGRVWNEQFF
d_gene: -; j_gene: TRBJ1-5; abundance: once; v_gene: TRBV6-5; CDR3nt: TGTGCCAGCATCGGGGGGAGCAATCAGCCCCAGCATTTT; CDR3aa: CASIGGSNQPQHF
d_gene: -; j_gene: TRBJ1-2; abundance: -; v_gene: TRBV3-1/TRBV3-2; CDR3nt: TGTGCCAGCAGCCCAAGTGGAGGCTATGGCTACACCTTC; CDR3aa: CASSPSGGYGYTF
d_gene: -; j_gene: TRBJ2-7; abundance: -; v_gene: TRBV7-2; CDR3nt: TGTGCCAGCAGCTTAGTTTCAGGGAATTCCTACGAGCAGTACTTC; CDR3aa: CASSLVSGNSYEQYF
d_gene: -; j_gene: TRBJ1-4; abundance: -; v_gene: TRBV6-2/TRBV6-3; CDR3nt: TGTGCCAGCAGTTACTCATACAGGGAAGCTAATGAAAAACTGTTTTTT; CDR3aa: CASSYSYREANEKLFF
d_gene: -; j_gene: TRBJ2-7; abundance: -; v_gene: TRBV4-2; CDR3nt: TGTGCCAGCAGCCCCCGACAGGTGGACTACGAGCAGTACTTC; CDR3aa: CASSPRQVDYEQYF
d_gene: TRBD1; j_gene: TRBJ2-2; abundance: -; v_gene: TRBV7-9; CDR3nt: TGTGCCAGCAGCCCCACGACAGGGGTGAACACCGGGGAGCTGTTTTTT; CDR3aa: CASSPTTGVNTGELFF
d_gene: TRBD2; j_gene: TRBJ2-7; abundance: -; v_gene: TRBV3-1/TRBV3-2; CDR3nt: TGTGCCAGCAGCCAAAACCGCCGCGCGGGGGGACGCTCCTACGAGCAGTACTTC; CDR3aa: CASSQNRRAGGRSYEQYF
d_gene: TRBD2; j_gene: TRBJ2-5; abundance: -; v_gene: TRBV3-1/TRBV3-2; CDR3nt: TGTGCCAGCAACCCAGCGGGAGTAGAGACCCAGTACTTC; CDR3aa: CASNPAGVETQYF
d_gene: -; j_gene: TRBJ1-1; abundance: -; v_gene: TRBV6-5; CDR3nt: TGTGCCAGCAGTACAAGACAGTACCGGGACACTGAAGCTTTCTTT; CDR3aa: CASSTRQYRDTEAFF
d_gene: -; j_gene: TRBJ2-2; abundance: -; v_gene: TRBV7-3; CDR3nt: TGTGCCAGCAGCTTAACCCCGGGATCGGATAACACCGGGGAGCTGTTTTTT; CDR3aa: CASSLTPGSDNTGELFF
d_gene: -; j_gene: TRBJ1-5; abundance: -; v_gene: TRBV4-2; CDR3nt: TGTGCCAGCAGCCAAGAGAGGGTAGGAAAAGGTCAGCCCCAGCATTTT; CDR3aa: CASSQERVGKGQPQHF
d_gene: -; j_gene: TRBJ1-4; abundance: -; v_gene: TRBV5-1; CDR3nt: TGCGCCAGCAGCCGAGCAGGGCCCGATAATGAAAAACTGTTTTTT; CDR3aa: CASSRAGPDNEKLFF
d_gene: -; j_gene: TRBJ1-2; abundance: -; v_gene: TRBV6-5; CDR3nt: TGTGCCATAGGACGGGGCTATGGCTACACCTTC; CDR3aa: CAIGRGYGYTF
d_gene: TRBD2; j_gene: TRBJ2-2; abundance: -; v_gene: TRBV7-3; CDR3nt: TGTGCCAGCAGCCTTGCGGGCGGGGGCACCGGGGAGCTGTTTTTT; CDR3aa: CASSLAGGGTGELFF
d_gene: TRBD2; j_gene: TRBJ2-1; abundance: many; v_gene: TRBV10-3; CDR3nt: TGTGCCATCGGCCGCCGTAGCGGGGTTAAGTTAGAGCAGTTCTTC; CDR3aa: CAIGRRSGVKLEQFF
d_gene: -; j_gene: TRBJ1-6; abundance: -; v_gene: TRBV27; CDR3nt: TGTGCCAGCAGCCGAGTAGGCAGGCCCAACTTTAATTCACCCCTCCACTTT; CDR3aa: CASSRVGRPNFNSPLHF
d_gene: TRBD2; j_gene: TRBJ2-1; abundance: -; v_gene: TRBV6-5; CDR3nt: TGTGCCAGCAGTTACTTTAGCGGGAGGAACTACAATGAGCAGTTCTTC; CDR3aa: CASSYFSGRNYNEQFF
d_gene: TRBD1; j_gene: TRBJ1-2; abundance: once; v_gene: TRBV30; CDR3nt: TGTGCCCCCGGCAGGGGGGATAACTATGGCTACACCTTC; CDR3aa: CAPGRGDNYGYTF
d_gene: TRBD2; j_gene: TRBJ2-7; abundance: once; v_gene: TRBV4-1; CDR3nt: TGCGCCAGCCAACGGGCTAGCGGGAAGGCCGAGCAGTACTTC; CDR3aa: CASQRASGKAEQYF
d_gene: -; j_gene: TRBJ2-3; abundance: -; v_gene: TRBV11-3; CDR3nt: TGTGCCAGCAGCTTTGGGCGGACTAGCACAGATACGCAGTATTTT; CDR3aa: CASSFGRTSTDTQYF
d_gene: -; j_gene: TRBJ1-2; abundance: -; v_gene: TRBV6-6; CDR3nt: TGTGCCAGCAGTAACCGCGGGACTTTGCACTATGGCTACACCTTC; CDR3aa: CASSNRGTLHYGYTF
d_gene: TRBD2; j_gene: TRBJ2-3; abundance: -; v_gene: TRBV11-1; CDR3nt: TGTGCCAGCAGTAGGACTAGCGGGTATCCAGATACGCAGTATTTT; CDR3aa: CASSRTSGYPDTQYF
d_gene: TRBD1; j_gene: TRBJ2-1; abundance: -; v_gene: TRBV7-2; CDR3nt: TGTGCCAGCAGCACCTCCGGGACAGGGATGAGTGAGCAGTTCTTC; CDR3aa: CASSTSGTGMSEQFF
d_gene: TRBD1; j_gene: TRBJ1-5; abundance: -; v_gene: TRBV18; CDR3nt: TGTGCCAGCTCACCGCGGACAGGACCAGATCAGCCCCAGCATTTT; CDR3aa: CASSPRTGPDQPQHF
d_gene: -; j_gene: TRBJ2-3; abundance: -; v_gene: TRBV20-1; CDR3nt: TGCAGTGCTAGTCAAGCGGGCACAGATACGCAGTATTTT; CDR3aa: CSASQAGTDTQYF
d_gene: -; j_gene: TRBJ1-1; abundance: -; v_gene: TRBV14; CDR3nt: TGTGCCAGCAGCCGAATGCGATGGGGGGTGGGCGCTGAAGCTTTCTTT; CDR3aa: CASSRMRWGVGAEAFF
d_gene: -; j_gene: TRBJ1-2; abundance: few; v_gene: TRBV5-5; CDR3nt: TGTGCCAGCAGCTTGTACGGGGACTATGGCTACACCTTC; CDR3aa: CASSLYGDYGYTF
d_gene: TRBD2; j_gene: TRBJ2-7; abundance: -; v_gene: TRBV4-1; CDR3nt: TGCGCCAGCAGCCTCCAGACTAGCGGGAGAGAAGTCCGAAGGTACTTC; CDR3aa: CASSLQTSGREVRRYF
d_gene: -; j_gene: TRBJ1-6; abundance: -; v_gene: TRBV2; CDR3nt: TGTGCCAGCACTATCGGGACTCCCTATAATTCACCCCTCCACTTT; CDR3aa: CASTIGTPYNSPLHF
d_gene: TRBD1; j_gene: TRBJ1-1; abundance: once; v_gene: TRBV12-3/TRBV12-4; CDR3nt: TGTGCCAGCAGTTTAGGTTCTAGGGGGCCTTTCTTT; CDR3aa: CASSLGSRGPFF
d_gene: TRBD1; j_gene: TRBJ1-6; abundance: -; v_gene: TRBV19; CDR3nt: TGTGCCAGTAGTACTATTACAGGGGGCAACTATAATTCACCCCTCCACTTT; CDR3aa: CASSTITGGNYNSPLHF
d_gene: -; j_gene: TRBJ1-3; abundance: -; v_gene: TRBV7-9; CDR3nt: TGTGCCAGCAGCTTAAGACGGGTTTTCTCTGGAAACACCATATATTTT; CDR3aa: CASSLRRVFSGNTIYF
d_gene: -; j_gene: TRBJ1-5; abundance: few; v_gene: TRBV6-1; CDR3nt: TGTGCCAGCAGTGAAACGGGGGGCAAACAGCCCCAGCATTTT; CDR3aa: CASSETGGKQPQHF
d_gene: -; j_gene: TRBJ1-1; abundance: -; v_gene: TRBV5-1; CDR3nt: TGCGCCAGCAGCTTTCAGGGAGGGGTGAACACTGAAGCTTTCTTT; CDR3aa: CASSFQGGVNTEAFF
d_gene: TRBD1; j_gene: TRBJ1-1; abundance: -; v_gene: TRBV5-1; CDR3nt: TGCGCCAGCAGCTGGGGACAGGGGATGAACACTGAAGCTTTCTTT; CDR3aa: CASSWGQGMNTEAFF